This TCR beta chain was recovered during a study of brain T cells in children with intractable seizures. Whole-study findings and limits: Absence of clones before surgery may stem from lower sequencing depth. Viral specificity was inferred only from CDR3 similarity; HCMV serostatus was unknown.

On this clone: Its specificity is not known.

This CDR3 contains 13 residues. The V end lost 10 bases, the J end lost 0 bases, and 12 bases lay between the germline ends. Sequencing was limited to surgery cases with top T cell transcript signatures in brain tissue. Sequencing was performed with immunoSEQ multiplex PCR; in TCRdb, only in-frame clones are kept and a portion is missing. The sample has roughly 80,000 clones; roughly 89% are singletons. The sequence came from a girl aged 2 to 9 with Rasmussen encephalitis and intractable seizures. This sequence joins TRBV12-3 or TRBV12-4 and TRBJ1-1; D call uncertain. The starting material was peripheral blood, obtained at surgery. The CDR3 protein is CATSAGMNTEAFF. CDR3 nucleotides: TGTGCCACCTCCGCGGGAATGAACACTGAAGCTTTCTTT.